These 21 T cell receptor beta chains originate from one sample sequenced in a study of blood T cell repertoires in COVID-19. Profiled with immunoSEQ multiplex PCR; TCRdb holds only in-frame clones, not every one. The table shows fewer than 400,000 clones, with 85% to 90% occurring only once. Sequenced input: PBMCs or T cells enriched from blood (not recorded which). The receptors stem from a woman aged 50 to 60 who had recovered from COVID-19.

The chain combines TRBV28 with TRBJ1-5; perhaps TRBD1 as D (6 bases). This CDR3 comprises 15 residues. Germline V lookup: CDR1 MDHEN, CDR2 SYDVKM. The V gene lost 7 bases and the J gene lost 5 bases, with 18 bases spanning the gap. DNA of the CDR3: TGTGCCAGCACCCCTATTACGGCAGGGGATCAGCCCCAGCATTTT. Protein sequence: CASTPITAGDQPQHF. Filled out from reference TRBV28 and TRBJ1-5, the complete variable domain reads DVKVTQSSRYLVKRTGEKVFLECVQDMDHENMFWYRQDPGLGLRLIYFSYDVKMKEKGDIPEGYSVSREKKERFSLILESASTNQTSMYLCASTPITAGDQPQHFGDGTRLSIL.

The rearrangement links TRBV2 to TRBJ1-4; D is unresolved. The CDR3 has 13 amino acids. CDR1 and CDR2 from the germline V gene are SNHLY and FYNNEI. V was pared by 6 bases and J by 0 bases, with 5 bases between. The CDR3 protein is CASRQPTNEKLFF. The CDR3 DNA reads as TGTGCCAGCAGACAGCCAACTAATGAAAAACTGTTTTTT. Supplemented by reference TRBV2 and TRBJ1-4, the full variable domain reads EPEVTQTPSHQVTQMGQEVILRCVPISNHLYFYWYRQILGQKVEFLVSFYNNEISEKSEIFDDQFSVERPDGSNFTLKIRSTKLEDSAMYFCASRQPTNEKLFFGSGTQLSVL.

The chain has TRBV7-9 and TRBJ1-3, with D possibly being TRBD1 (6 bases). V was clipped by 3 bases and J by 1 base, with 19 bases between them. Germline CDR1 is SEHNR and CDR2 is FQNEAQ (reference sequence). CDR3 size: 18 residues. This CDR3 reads CASSFRPPGDSSGNTIYF. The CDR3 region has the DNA TGTGCCAGCAGCTTTCGGCCCCCAGGGGATTCGTCTGGAAACACCATATATTTT. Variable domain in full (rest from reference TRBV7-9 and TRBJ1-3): DTGVSQNPRHKITKRGQNVTFRCDPISEHNRLYWYRQTLGQGPEFLTYFQNEAQLEKSRLLSDRFSAERPKGSFSTLEIQRTEQGDSAMYLCASSFRPPGDSSGNTIYFGEGSWLTVV.

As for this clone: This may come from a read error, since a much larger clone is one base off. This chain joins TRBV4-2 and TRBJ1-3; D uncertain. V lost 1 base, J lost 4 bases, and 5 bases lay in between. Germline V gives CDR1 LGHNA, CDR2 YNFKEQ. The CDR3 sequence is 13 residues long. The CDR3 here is CASSQVEGNTIYF. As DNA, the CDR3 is TGTGCCAGCAGCCAAGTTGAGGGAAACACCATATATTTT.

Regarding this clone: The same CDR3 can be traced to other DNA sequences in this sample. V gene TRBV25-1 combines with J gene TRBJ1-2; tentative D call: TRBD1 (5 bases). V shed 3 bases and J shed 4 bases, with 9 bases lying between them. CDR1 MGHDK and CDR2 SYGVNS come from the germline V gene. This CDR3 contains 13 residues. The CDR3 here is CASSEGQIYGYTF. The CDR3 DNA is TGTGCCAGCAGTGAGGGGCAGATCTATGGCTACACCTTC.

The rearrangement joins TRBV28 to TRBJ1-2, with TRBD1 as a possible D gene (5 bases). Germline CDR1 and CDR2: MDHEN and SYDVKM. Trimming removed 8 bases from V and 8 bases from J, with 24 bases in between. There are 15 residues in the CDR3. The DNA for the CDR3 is TGTGCCAGCTTTCATTGGGACGGGGCCGCGGGGGGCTACACCTTC. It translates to CASFHWDGAAGGYTF.

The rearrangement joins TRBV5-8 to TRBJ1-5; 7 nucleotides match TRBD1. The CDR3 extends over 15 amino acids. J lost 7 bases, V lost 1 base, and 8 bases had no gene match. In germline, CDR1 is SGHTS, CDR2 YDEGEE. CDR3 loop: CASSLRGRTLQPQHF. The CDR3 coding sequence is TGTGCCAGCAGCTTGAGGGGGCGCACCCTGCAGCCCCAGCATTTT.

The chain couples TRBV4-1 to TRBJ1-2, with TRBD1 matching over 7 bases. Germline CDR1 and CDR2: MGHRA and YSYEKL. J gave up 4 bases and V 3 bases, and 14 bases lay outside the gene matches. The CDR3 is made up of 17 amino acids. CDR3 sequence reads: CASSQSSGQKLLYGYTF. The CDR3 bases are TGCGCCAGCAGCCAGTCCTCGGGACAGAAACTACTCTATGGCTACACCTTC.

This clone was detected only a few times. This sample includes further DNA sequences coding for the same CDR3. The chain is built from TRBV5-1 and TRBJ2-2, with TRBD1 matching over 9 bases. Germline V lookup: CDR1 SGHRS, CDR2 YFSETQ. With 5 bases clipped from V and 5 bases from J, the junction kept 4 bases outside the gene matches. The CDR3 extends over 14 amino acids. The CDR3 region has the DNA TGCGCCAGCAGGACAGGGGGAGGAACCGGGGAGCTGTTTTTT. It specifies CASRTGGGTGELFF.

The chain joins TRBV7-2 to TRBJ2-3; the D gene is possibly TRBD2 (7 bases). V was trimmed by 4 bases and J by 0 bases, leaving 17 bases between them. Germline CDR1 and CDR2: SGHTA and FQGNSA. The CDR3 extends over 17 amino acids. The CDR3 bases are TGTGCCAGCAGCTCCCTGGGGTGGGGGGGCAGCACAGATACGCAGTATTTT. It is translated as CASSSLGWGGSTDTQYF.

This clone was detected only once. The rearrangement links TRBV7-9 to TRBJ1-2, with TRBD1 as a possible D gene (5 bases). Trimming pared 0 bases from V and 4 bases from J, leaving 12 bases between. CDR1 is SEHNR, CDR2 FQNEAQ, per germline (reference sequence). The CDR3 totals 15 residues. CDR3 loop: CASSLAQNRLYGYTF. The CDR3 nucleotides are TGTGCCAGCAGCTTAGCGCAGAACAGGCTCTATGGCTACACCTTC.

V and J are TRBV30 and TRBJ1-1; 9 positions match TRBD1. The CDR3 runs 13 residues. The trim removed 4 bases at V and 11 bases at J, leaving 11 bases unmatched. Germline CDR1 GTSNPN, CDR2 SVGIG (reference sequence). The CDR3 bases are TGTGCCTGGACACCGGGACAGGGAATTTGGGCTTTCTTT. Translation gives CAWTPGQGIWAFF. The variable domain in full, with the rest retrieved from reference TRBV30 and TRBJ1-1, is SQTIHQWPATLVQPVGSPLSLECTVEGTSNPNLYWYRQAAGRGLQLLFYSVGIGQISSEVPQNLSASRPQDRQFILSSKKLLLSDSGFYLCAWTPGQGIWAFFGQGTRLTVV.

CDR3 DNA: TGTGCCAGCAGCTTGGTGGGCCGGACAGGGGGCCGAGAGACCCAGTACTTC. As protein: CASSLVGRTGGRETQYF. This sequence joins TRBV5-6 and TRBJ2-5; TRBD1 matches at 11 bases. Germline V gene lookup returns CDR1 SGHDT and CDR2 YYEEEE. This CDR3 has 17 residues. Losses at the gene ends were 0 bases for V and 4 bases for J; bases not matched to a gene: 8.

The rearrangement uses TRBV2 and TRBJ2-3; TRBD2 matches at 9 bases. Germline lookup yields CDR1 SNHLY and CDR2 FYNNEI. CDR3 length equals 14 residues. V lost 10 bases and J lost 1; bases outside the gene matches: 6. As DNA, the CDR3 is TGTGCCATAACCCCTAGCGGGGGCACAGATACGCAGTATTTT. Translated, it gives CAITPSGGTDTQYF.

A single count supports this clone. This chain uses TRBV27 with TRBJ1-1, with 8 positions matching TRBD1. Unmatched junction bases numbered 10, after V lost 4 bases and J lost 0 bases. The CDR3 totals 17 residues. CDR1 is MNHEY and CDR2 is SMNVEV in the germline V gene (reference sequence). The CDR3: CASSSQGALGMNTEAFF. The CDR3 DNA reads TGTGCCAGCAGTTCTCAGGGGGCTTTAGGAATGAACACTGAAGCTTTCTTT.

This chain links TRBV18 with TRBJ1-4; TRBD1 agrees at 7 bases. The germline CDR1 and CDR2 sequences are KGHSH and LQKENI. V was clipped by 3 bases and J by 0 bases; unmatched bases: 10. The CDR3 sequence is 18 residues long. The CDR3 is CASSPRPGQPSTNEKLFF. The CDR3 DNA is TGTGCCAGCTCACCCCGGCCGGGACAGCCTTCAACTAATGAAAAACTGTTTTTT.

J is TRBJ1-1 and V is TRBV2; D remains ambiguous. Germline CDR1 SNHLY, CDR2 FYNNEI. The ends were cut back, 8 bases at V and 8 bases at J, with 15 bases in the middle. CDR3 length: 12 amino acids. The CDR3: CASLGSRSEAFF. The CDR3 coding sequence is TGTGCCAGCTTAGGGAGCCGGAGCGAAGCTTTCTTT. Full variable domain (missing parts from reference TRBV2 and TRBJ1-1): EPEVTQTPSHQVTQMGQEVILRCVPISNHLYFYWYRQILGQKVEFLVSFYNNEISEKSEIFDDQFSVERPDGSNFTLKIRSTKLEDSAMYFCASLGSRSEAFFGQGTRLTVV.

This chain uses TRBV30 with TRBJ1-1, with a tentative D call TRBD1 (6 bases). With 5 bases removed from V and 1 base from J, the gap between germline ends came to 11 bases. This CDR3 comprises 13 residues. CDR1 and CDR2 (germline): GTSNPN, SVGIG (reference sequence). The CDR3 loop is CAWVQGANTEAFF. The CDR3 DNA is TGTGCCTGGGTACAGGGCGCGAACACTGAAGCTTTCTTT. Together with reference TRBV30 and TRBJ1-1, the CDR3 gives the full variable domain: SQTIHQWPATLVQPVGSPLSLECTVEGTSNPNLYWYRQAAGRGLQLLFYSVGIGQISSEVPQNLSASRPQDRQFILSSKKLLLSDSGFYLCAWVQGANTEAFFGQGTRLTVV.

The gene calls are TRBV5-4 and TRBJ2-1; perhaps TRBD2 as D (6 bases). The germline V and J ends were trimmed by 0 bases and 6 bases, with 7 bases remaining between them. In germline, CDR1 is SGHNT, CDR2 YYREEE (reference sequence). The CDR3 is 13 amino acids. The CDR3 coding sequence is TGTGCCAGCAGCTTGGTCGGGAGCAATGAGCAGTTCTTC. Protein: CASSLVGSNEQFF.

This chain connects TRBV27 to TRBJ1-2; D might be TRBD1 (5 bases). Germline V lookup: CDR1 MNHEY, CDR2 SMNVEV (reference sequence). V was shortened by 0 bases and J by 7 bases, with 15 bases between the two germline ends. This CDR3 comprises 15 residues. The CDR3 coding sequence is TGTGCCAGCAGTTTATCGGCAGGGCTATCTTCTGGCTACACCTTC. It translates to CASSLSAGLSSGYTF.

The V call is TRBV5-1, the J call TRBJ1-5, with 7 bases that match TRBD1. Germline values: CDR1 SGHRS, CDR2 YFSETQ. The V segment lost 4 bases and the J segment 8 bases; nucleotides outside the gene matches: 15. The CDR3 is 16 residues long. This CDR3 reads CASSLGGISGTEPQHF. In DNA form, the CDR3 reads TGCGCCAGCAGCCTGGGGGGTATTTCCGGGACAGAGCCCCAGCATTTT. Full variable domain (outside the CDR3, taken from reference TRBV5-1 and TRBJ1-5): KAGVTQTPRYLIKTRGQQVTLSCSPISGHRSVSWYQQTPGQGLQFLFEYFSETQRNKGNFPGRFSGRQFSNSRSEMNVSTLELGDSALYLCASSLGGISGTEPQHFGDGTRLSIL.